This T cell receptor beta chain derives from a study of tissue T cells after allogeneic stem cell transplantation. Comment on this clone: Its antigen remains unknown. The genes are named according to mouse. The CDR3 end lies 1 residue beyond the end of the read and is filled in from the germline J gene.

Findings and caveats of the study: The patient cohort was small and clinically heterogeneous, with limited sampling depth.

Survey-depth TCRbeta CDR3 sequencing reported V/J genes and productive frequencies. TCRdb keeps only in-frame clones here, not all; method: immunoSEQ multiplex PCR. The repertoire holds over 45,000 clones, 73% seen once, with 0.45% to 0.7% in the top ten. The CDR3 length is 12 residues. V gave up 4 bases and J gave up 4 bases, with 8 bases separating them. Germline CDR1 and CDR2: LGHDT and YNNKQL (reference sequence). The receptor was derived from a pool of C57BL/6 mice in good health. The chain joins TRBV4 to TRBJ2-7; D is perhaps TRBD1 (5 bases). The sequencing input was sorted cells pooled from one or two spleens. CDR3 sequence: CASSSPGYEQYF. The CDR3 DNA, read in part, is TGTGCCAGCAGCTCCCCAGGGTATGAACAGTAC.